A selection of T cell receptor beta chains follows, all from one sample in a study of T cell changes during pregnancy in multiple sclerosis. Assay: immunoSEQ multiplex PCR; the TCRdb copy retains only in-frame clones and omits some. The sample lists about 50,000 clones, 94% occurring once. The specimen comprised CD8+ T cells from peripheral blood mononuclear cells, sampled before pregnancy. All receptors derive from a female donor with multiple sclerosis, enrolled in a pregnancy study. Both conserved end residues are part of each CDR3. A D gene is named only where the DNA matches it firmly. Clone size appears in some rows only: once, few, many, or a class for an expanded clone.

d_gene: -; v_gene: TRBV27; abundance: -; j_gene: TRBJ1-1; CDR3nt: TGTGCCAGCAGTTTAGGGGAGAGTTTGGCTGAAGCTTTCTTT; CDR3aa: CASSLGESLAEAFF
d_gene: -; v_gene: TRBV6-5; abundance: -; j_gene: TRBJ2-7; CDR3nt: TGTGCCAGCAGTTCCCCGGGAACAGGGACCTACGAGCAGTACTTC; CDR3aa: CASSSPGTGTYEQYF
d_gene: TRBD1; v_gene: TRBV6-5; abundance: -; j_gene: TRBJ1-5; CDR3nt: TGTGCCAGCAGTTACAGGGGGCGAAATCAGCCCCAGCATTTT; CDR3aa: CASSYRGRNQPQHF
d_gene: -; v_gene: TRBV5-6; abundance: -; j_gene: TRBJ1-3; CDR3nt: TGTGCCAGCAGCGCACCCGGACAGTACTCTGGAAACACCATATATTTT; CDR3aa: CASSAPGQYSGNTIYF
d_gene: -; v_gene: TRBV5-8; abundance: -; j_gene: TRBJ2-1; CDR3nt: TGTGCCAGCAGCTTGGGGGCTGCCAGCGAGCAGTTCTTC; CDR3aa: CASSLGAASEQFF
d_gene: TRBD2; v_gene: TRBV27; abundance: once; j_gene: TRBJ2-7; CDR3nt: TGTGCCAGCAGTCGAAGTTCCCTAGCGGTCTACGAGCAGTACTTC; CDR3aa: CASSRSSLAVYEQYF
d_gene: -; v_gene: TRBV6-5; abundance: -; j_gene: TRBJ2-3; CDR3nt: TGTGCCAGCAGTTACTCCCTTGAGGGAGATACGCAGTATTTT; CDR3aa: CASSYSLEGDTQYF
d_gene: -; v_gene: TRBV5-1; abundance: -; j_gene: TRBJ2-7; CDR3nt: TGCGCCAGCAGCTTGGAGGGGCGGAGCTCCTACGAGCAGTACTTC; CDR3aa: CASSLEGRSSYEQYF
d_gene: -; v_gene: TRBV7-6; abundance: -; j_gene: TRBJ2-1; CDR3nt: TGTGCCAGCGGCCAGGGCGACAATGAGCAGTTCTTC; CDR3aa: CASGQGDNEQFF
d_gene: -; v_gene: TRBV6-4; abundance: -; j_gene: TRBJ2-1; CDR3nt: TGTGCCAGCAGCAAAGACCCTAGCTCCTACAATGAGCAGTTCTTC; CDR3aa: CASSKDPSSYNEQFF
d_gene: -; v_gene: TRBV27; abundance: once; j_gene: TRBJ1-2; CDR3nt: TGTGCCAGCAGTTTCCAATCCAACTATGGCTACACCTTC; CDR3aa: CASSFQSNYGYTF
d_gene: TRBD1; v_gene: TRBV19; abundance: -; j_gene: TRBJ2-7; CDR3nt: TGTGCCAGTAGTCCGGGACAGGCGCTCTCCTACGAGCAGTACTTC; CDR3aa: CASSPGQALSYEQYF
d_gene: -; v_gene: TRBV30; abundance: -; j_gene: TRBJ1-1; CDR3nt: TGTGCCTTGGACGGGGTTCACACTGAAGCTTTCTTT; CDR3aa: CALDGVHTEAFF
d_gene: -; v_gene: TRBV7-9; abundance: -; j_gene: TRBJ2-6; CDR3nt: TGTGCCAGCAGCTCCAACCGACAGCCTGGGGCCAACGTCCTGACTTTC; CDR3aa: CASSSNRQPGANVLTF
d_gene: -; v_gene: TRBV27; abundance: -; j_gene: TRBJ2-7; CDR3nt: TGTGCCAGCAGTTGGGGGGGCAGGGCTATCTACGAGCAGTACTTC; CDR3aa: CASSWGGRAIYEQYF
d_gene: TRBD2; v_gene: TRBV7-9; abundance: -; j_gene: TRBJ2-2; CDR3nt: TGTGCCAGCAGCTCGACTAGCGGCCGCACCGGGGAGCTGTTTTTT; CDR3aa: CASSSTSGRTGELFF
d_gene: TRBD1; v_gene: TRBV14; abundance: -; j_gene: TRBJ2-1; CDR3nt: TGTGCCAGCAGCCGACAGGGCTGGTATGAGCAGTTCTTC; CDR3aa: CASSRQGWYEQFF
d_gene: TRBD1; v_gene: TRBV5-4; abundance: -; j_gene: TRBJ1-2; CDR3nt: TGTGCCAGCAGTTTTGACAGGCCCAGGGGGGGCTACACCTTC; CDR3aa: CASSFDRPRGGYTF
d_gene: TRBD1; v_gene: TRBV28; abundance: -; j_gene: TRBJ2-5; CDR3nt: TGTGCCAGCAGGCCGGGACAGGGGGCATCAGAGACCCAGTACTTC; CDR3aa: CASRPGQGASETQYF
d_gene: -; v_gene: TRBV5-5; abundance: -; j_gene: TRBJ1-1; CDR3nt: TGTGCCAGCAGCTTGGAGCCAGGGTATAGGCCTGAAGCTTTCTTT; CDR3aa: CASSLEPGYRPEAFF
d_gene: -; v_gene: TRBV27; abundance: -; j_gene: TRBJ2-7; CDR3nt: TGTGCCAGCAGTTTGACAGAGAGTTACGAGCAGTACTTC; CDR3aa: CASSLTESYEQYF
d_gene: TRBD2; v_gene: TRBV28; abundance: -; j_gene: TRBJ2-3; CDR3nt: TGTGCCAGCAGTTTAATGCCTAGCGGGTTCTCTAGCACAGATACGCAGTATTTT; CDR3aa: CASSLMPSGFSSTDTQYF
d_gene: TRBD2; v_gene: TRBV28; abundance: -; j_gene: TRBJ2-5; CDR3nt: TGTGCCAGCAGTTTGGGTCTTGCGGGAGTCGAGGAGACCCAGTACTTC; CDR3aa: CASSLGLAGVEETQYF
d_gene: TRBD1; v_gene: TRBV6-1; abundance: many; j_gene: TRBJ1-2; CDR3nt: TGTGCCAGCAGCCTCCGGGACAGGAAGGATGGCTACACCTTC; CDR3aa: CASSLRDRKDGYTF
d_gene: -; v_gene: TRBV7-8; abundance: -; j_gene: TRBJ2-5; CDR3nt: TGTGCCAGCAGCAAGGAGGACGGACCCGGGGCCCAGTACTTC; CDR3aa: CASSKEDGPGAQYF
d_gene: -; v_gene: TRBV19; abundance: -; j_gene: TRBJ2-2; CDR3nt: TGTGCCAGTAGTATTAGTCCTCCGGGTCGCCTGCCCGGGGAGCTGTTTTTT; CDR3aa: CASSISPPGRLPGELFF
d_gene: TRBD1; v_gene: TRBV27; abundance: -; j_gene: TRBJ2-7; CDR3nt: TGTGCCAGCAGTTTATCGACAGGGGGGGTCTACGAGCAGTACTTC; CDR3aa: CASSLSTGGVYEQYF
d_gene: TRBD2; v_gene: TRBV19; abundance: -; j_gene: TRBJ2-2; CDR3nt: TGTGCCAGTAGTATAGTTGGGACTAGTGGTCGCGGGGAGCTGTTTTTT; CDR3aa: CASSIVGTSGRGELFF
d_gene: TRBD2; v_gene: TRBV10-2; abundance: -; j_gene: TRBJ2-1; CDR3nt: TGCGCCACCAGGCTCAGCGGGAGCTCCTACAATGAGCAGTTCTTC; CDR3aa: CATRLSGSSYNEQFF
d_gene: -; v_gene: TRBV7-7; abundance: -; j_gene: TRBJ2-1; CDR3nt: TGTGCCAGCAGCTTAGGTAGCGGTGGCTCCTACAATGAGCAGTTCTTC; CDR3aa: CASSLGSGGSYNEQFF
d_gene: TRBD1; v_gene: TRBV13; abundance: few; j_gene: TRBJ1-2; CDR3nt: TGTGCCAGCAGCTTAGGTTTTAGGGACAGGGGCTATGGCTACACCTTC; CDR3aa: CASSLGFRDRGYGYTF
d_gene: -; v_gene: TRBV4-1; abundance: -; j_gene: TRBJ1-1; CDR3nt: TGCGCCAGCAGCCAGGCAACTTCAGGGGTTTCCACTGAAGCTTTCTTT; CDR3aa: CASSQATSGVSTEAFF
d_gene: TRBD2; v_gene: TRBV4-1; abundance: -; j_gene: TRBJ2-3; CDR3nt: TGCGCCAGCAGCCAAGGACTAGCGGGTCATAGCACAGATACGCAGTATTTT; CDR3aa: CASSQGLAGHSTDTQYF
d_gene: TRBD1; v_gene: TRBV29-1; abundance: -; j_gene: TRBJ2-3; CDR3nt: TGCAGCGTTGAAGGGCGAGGGGGCAGGGGGGATACGCAGTATTTT; CDR3aa: CSVEGRGGRGDTQYF
d_gene: TRBD2; v_gene: TRBV19; abundance: -; j_gene: TRBJ2-1; CDR3nt: TGTGCCAGTAGTCTGACTAGCGGGTCCGCCTACAATGAGCAGTTCTTC; CDR3aa: CASSLTSGSAYNEQFF
d_gene: TRBD1; v_gene: TRBV30; abundance: -; j_gene: TRBJ2-7; CDR3nt: TGTGCCTGGAGTTGGGACCGACAGGGGGCCTCCTACGAGCAGTACTTC; CDR3aa: CAWSWDRQGASYEQYF
d_gene: -; v_gene: TRBV5-1; abundance: -; j_gene: TRBJ2-7; CDR3nt: TGCGCCAGCAGCTTGGGAATGGCAGCCTACGAGCAGTACTTC; CDR3aa: CASSLGMAAYEQYF
d_gene: -; v_gene: TRBV11-2; abundance: -; j_gene: TRBJ1-2; CDR3nt: TGTGCCAGCAGTCTAAGGAGCTCCCTCCGGGGCTACACCTTC; CDR3aa: CASSLRSSLRGYTF
d_gene: -; v_gene: TRBV15; abundance: -; j_gene: TRBJ1-5; CDR3nt: TGTGCCACCAGCAGAGGCAGGGGCAATCAGCCCCAGCATTTT; CDR3aa: CATSRGRGNQPQHF
d_gene: TRBD1; v_gene: TRBV27; abundance: -; j_gene: TRBJ2-1; CDR3nt: TGTGCCAGCAGTCAGACAGGGTGGAATGAGCAGTTCTTC; CDR3aa: CASSQTGWNEQFF
d_gene: -; v_gene: TRBV15; abundance: -; j_gene: TRBJ2-7; CDR3nt: TGTGCCACCAGCCCTCCACCGGGACTCTTTGCCCACGAGCAGTACTTC; CDR3aa: CATSPPPGLFAHEQYF
d_gene: TRBD2; v_gene: TRBV25-1; abundance: few; j_gene: TRBJ2-3; CDR3nt: TGTGCCAGCAGTCGCGGACTAGCGGGAGACACAGATACGCAGTATTTT; CDR3aa: CASSRGLAGDTDTQYF
d_gene: -; v_gene: TRBV11-1; abundance: -; j_gene: TRBJ2-2; CDR3nt: TGTGCCAGCACCGTTAGTGTGAACACCGGGGAGCTGTTTTTT; CDR3aa: CASTVSVNTGELFF
d_gene: TRBD1; v_gene: TRBV14; abundance: -; j_gene: TRBJ2-5; CDR3nt: TGTGCCAGCAGCCAGGGGGACAGATTCTTGGAGACCCAGTACTTC; CDR3aa: CASSQGDRFLETQYF
d_gene: TRBD2; v_gene: TRBV4-1; abundance: -; j_gene: TRBJ2-7; CDR3nt: TGCGCCAGCAGCCAAGAAGGTACTAGCGGGAGCTCGTACGAGCAGTACTTC; CDR3aa: CASSQEGTSGSSYEQYF
d_gene: -; v_gene: TRBV14; abundance: -; j_gene: TRBJ1-4; CDR3nt: TGTGCCAGCAGCCACGGGGAAAAACTGTTTTTT; CDR3aa: CASSHGEKLFF
d_gene: TRBD1; v_gene: TRBV6-1; abundance: -; j_gene: TRBJ1-2; CDR3nt: TGTGCCACCGACTCCCCGAGGGACAGGGGATATGGCTACACCTTC; CDR3aa: CATDSPRDRGYGYTF
d_gene: TRBD1; v_gene: TRBV2; abundance: -; j_gene: TRBJ2-7; CDR3nt: TGTGCCAGCACCGCCCTGTGGACAGGGGGCCCCTACGAGCAGTACTTC; CDR3aa: CASTALWTGGPYEQYF
d_gene: TRBD1; v_gene: TRBV11-2; abundance: -; j_gene: TRBJ2-2; CDR3nt: TGTGCCAGCAGCTTACTACCGGGACAGGGGACCGGGGAGCTGTTTTTT; CDR3aa: CASSLLPGQGTGELFF
d_gene: -; v_gene: TRBV7-9; abundance: -; j_gene: TRBJ1-1; CDR3nt: TGTGCCAGCAGCCCACAGGGAACGGAGAACACTGAAGCTTTCTTT; CDR3aa: CASSPQGTENTEAFF
d_gene: -; v_gene: TRBV9; abundance: -; j_gene: TRBJ2-1; CDR3nt: TGTGCCAGCAGCGTAGTCTCAGACTACAATGAGCAGTTCTTC; CDR3aa: CASSVVSDYNEQFF
d_gene: TRBD1; v_gene: TRBV4-1; abundance: -; j_gene: TRBJ1-1; CDR3nt: TGCGCCAGCAGCTCTCGGGACAGGCATATGAACACTGAAGCTTTCTTT; CDR3aa: CASSSRDRHMNTEAFF